Below, 18 T cell receptor beta chains from the same sample are listed, as sequenced in a study of cytomegalovirus exposure and HLA in healthy donors (dated by TCRdb to the late 2010s). The library relied on the immunoSEQ multiplex PCR assay. For the multiplex PCR, a mixture combining 60 forward primers for TCR Vbeta segments and 13 reverse primers for TCR Jbeta segments was used. In its TCRdb copy, this immuneACCESS table keeps in-frame sequences only and misses some clones. Where compared with another copy, unresolved V genes explain less than half of these, and the others have no known cause. In this sample the table shows approximately 130,000 clones, approximately 85% of which occur a single time. About 6.7% of the sample is taken by the ten largest. Sequenced material: PBMCs. Source of these receptors: a woman in her twenties or thirties in good health and CMV-seropositive.

This chain connects TRBV29-1 to TRBJ2-5; possible D gene TRBD2, 6 bases. Trimming cost V 5 bases and J 5 bases, with 15 bases left between them. CDR3 length equals 13 residues. CDR1 SQVTM and CDR2 ANQGSEA come from the germline V gene. The chain's CDR3 is CSVSSGNVETQYF. DNA of the CDR3: TGCAGCGTTAGTAGCGGAAATGTGGAGACCCAGTACTTC.

This clone was counted only a few times. The rearrangement joins TRBV7-6 to TRBJ1-1, with TRBD1 identical over 8 bases. This CDR3 has 14 residues. V lost 3 bases to trimming and J lost 8 bases; unmatched junction nucleotides: 8. Germline assignment: CDR1 SGHVS and CDR2 FNYEAQ. The chain's CDR3 is CASSFQGAGAEAFF. The CDR3 nucleotides are TGTGCCAGCAGCTTTCAGGGGGCAGGTGCAGAAGCTTTCTTT.

The chain joins TRBV19 to TRBJ2-1, with TRBD2 identical over 8 bases. The CDR3 is 16 residues long. Germline V gives CDR1 LNHDA, CDR2 SQIVND (reference sequence). Trimming removed 3 bases from V and 0 bases from J; junction bases left unmatched: 4. In DNA, the CDR3 is TGTGCCAGTAGTATCTTAGCGGGAAGCTCCTACAATGAGCAGTTCTTC. It translates to CASSILAGSSYNEQFF.

The chain couples TRBV5-6 to TRBJ2-3; 8 positions agree with TRBD2. The CDR3 loop spans 16 amino acids. Trimming at V came to 0 bases and at J to 7 bases, leaving 10 bases not matched to a gene. The germline CDR1 and CDR2 sequences are SGHDT and YYEEEE. In DNA form, the CDR3 reads TGTGCCAGCAGCTTGGAGGGGGTAGCGGGGAGCCATACGCAGTATTTT. Residues: CASSLEGVAGSHTQYF. The entire variable domain, with the rest obtained from reference TRBV5-6 and TRBJ2-3, is as follows: DAGVTQSPTHLIKTRGQQVTLRCSPKSGHDTVSWYQQALGQGPQFIFQYYEEEERQRGNFPDRFSGHQFPNYSSELNVNALLLGDSALYLCASSLEGVAGSHTQYFGPGTRLTVL.

The rearrangement joins TRBV6-1 to TRBJ2-1; TRBD2 aligns across 8 bases. Losses at the gene ends were 4 bases for V and 0 bases for J; bases not matched to a gene: 11. CDR1 and CDR2 from the germline V gene are MNHNS and SASEGT. This CDR3 has 18 residues. For the CDR3, the DNA is TGTGCCAGCAGTGCCCCTTTAGCGGGGCGAAGCTCCTACAATGAGCAGTTCTTC. Protein sequence: CASSAPLAGRSSYNEQFF.

The chain employs TRBV11-2 and TRBJ1-1, with a tentative D call TRBD1 (6 bases). The V end was cut by 1 base, the J end by 7 bases, with 10 bases between. There are 13 residues in the CDR3. Germline V lookup: CDR1 SGHAT, CDR2 FQNNGV. CDR3 residues: CASSLGRDNEAFF. CDR3 nucleotides: TGTGCCAGCAGCTTAGGACGGGACAATGAAGCTTTCTTT.

The V and J genes are TRBV5-1 and TRBJ2-5; the D is unclear. Trimming removed 4 bases from V and 2 bases from J, with 6 bases in between. This CDR3 region has 12 residues. Germline loops: CDR1 SGHRS, CDR2 YFSETQ. CDR3 nucleotides: TGCGCCAGCAGCGTAGTTCAAGAGACCCAGTACTTC. Its translation: CASSVVQETQYF.

The chain links TRBV5-4 to TRBJ2-7, with 11 bases matching TRBD1. Trimming at V came to 3 bases and at J to 2 bases, leaving 1 base not matched to a gene. The germline V gene encodes CDR1 SGHNT and CDR2 YYREEE (reference sequence). The CDR3 loop spans 14 amino acids. The CDR3, as DNA: TGTGCCAGCAGCTGGGACAGGGGGACCTACGAGCAGTACTTC. Translating gives CASSWDRGTYEQYF.

The V gene is TRBV18, the J gene TRBJ2-7; 11 nucleotides match TRBD2. There are 15 residues in the CDR3. Germline CDR1 KGHSH, CDR2 LQKENI. The V and J ends lost 6 bases and 6 bases, in that order; junction bases with no gene match: 10. This chain's CDR3 is CASSDLAGGLSEQYF. CDR3 in DNA: TGTGCCAGCTCGGACCTAGCGGGGGGTCTTAGCGAGCAGTACTTC.

The rearrangement links TRBV30 to TRBJ2-3, with 7 bases aligning to TRBD2. The length of the CDR3 is 12 residues. Germline assignment: CDR1 GTSNPN and CDR2 SVGIG (reference sequence). J lost 5 bases, V lost 2 bases, and 1 base had no gene match. The CDR3 reads CAWSWGGDTQYF. CDR3 DNA sequence: TGTGCCTGGAGTTGGGGGGGAGATACGCAGTATTTT.

V usage is TRBV5-8 and J usage is TRBJ1-4; no definite D call. The germline gives CDR1 SGHTS, CDR2 YDEGEE. V was pared by 4 bases and J by 0 bases, with 7 bases between. This CDR3 is 14 amino acids long. The CDR3 DNA reads as TGTGCCAGCAGCCAAATAGCAACTAATGAAAAACTGTTTTTT. It encodes CASSQIATNEKLFF.

This clone was detected only once. V gene TRBV10-3 combines with J gene TRBJ2-3, with D perhaps TRBD2 (5 bases). V lost 6 bases to trimming and J lost 5 bases, with 15 bases between them. The CDR3 spans 14 residues. CDR1 ENHRY and CDR2 SYGVKD come from the germline V gene. DNA of the CDR3: TGTGCCATCAGCCCCCCCGGACTCTTAGATACGCAGTATTTT. It is translated as CAISPPGLLDTQYF.

The rearrangement joins TRBV28 to TRBJ1-1; the D gene is possibly TRBD1 (5 bases). Per the germline V gene, CDR1 is MDHEN and CDR2 is SYDVKM. V lost 5 bases and J 1 base, leaving 11 bases between the germline ends. This CDR3 has 14 residues. The CDR3 spells CASSRGGRNTEAFF. For the CDR3, the DNA is TGTGCCAGCAGTAGGGGCGGGAGGAACACTGAAGCTTTCTTT.

J is TRBJ1-1 and V is TRBV28, with TRBD1 as a possible D gene (5 bases). Trimming took 3 bases from V and 1 from J, leaving 12 bases between them. There are 15 residues in the CDR3. Looked up from germline, CDR1 is MDHEN and CDR2 is SYDVKM. The CDR3 loop is CASSFGGDRNTEAFF. In DNA, the CDR3 is TGTGCCAGCAGTTTCGGGGGAGACAGGAACACTGAAGCTTTCTTT.

The chain employs TRBV6-5 and TRBJ1-3; D ambiguous. V gave up 0 bases and J gave up 7 bases, with 13 bases separating them. Looked up from germline, CDR1 is MNHEY and CDR2 is SVGAGI. The CDR3 loop spans 15 amino acids. The CDR3 spells CASSYSMFVRNTIYF. CDR3 DNA sequence: TGTGCCAGCAGTTACTCAATGTTCGTTCGTAACACCATATATTTT.

V is TRBV2 and J is TRBJ1-6, with a weak D call TRBD1 (5 bases). Trimming cost V 4 bases and J 3 bases, with 10 bases left between them. The CDR3 runs to 15 residues. Per germline, CDR1 SNHLY and CDR2 FYNNEI. CDR3 region: CASSGGGFYNSPLHF. The CDR3 DNA reads TGTGCCAGCAGTGGGGGGGGGTTCTATAATTCACCCCTCCACTTT.

About this clone itself: This same CDR3 is encoded by further DNA sequences in the sample. The chain carries TRBV10-3 and TRBJ2-3; the D gene is possibly TRBD1 (6 bases). Trimming stripped 8 bases from V and 2 bases from J, with 11 bases between. Germline assignment: CDR1 ENHRY and CDR2 SYGVKD. There are 13 residues in the CDR3. CDR3 DNA sequence: TGTGCCATCGGGGGCGGATCCACAGATACGCAGTATTTT. It codes for CAIGGGSTDTQYF.

The V gene is TRBV2, the J gene TRBJ1-2; D call uncertain. The CDR3 length is 13 residues. The germline V gene has CDR1 SNHLY and CDR2 FYNNEI. V was clipped by 1 base and J by 4 bases, with 7 bases between them. DNA of the CDR3: TGTGCCAGCAGTGAAGAGGCAGGCTATGGCTACACCTTC. Translated: CASSEEAGYGYTF.